This TCR beta chain came from a study of cytomegalovirus exposure and HLA in healthy donors. General observations from the study: Rarity held for most TCR sequences, but there were some public TCRs that occurred in many donors. A few V segments could not be told apart, such as TRBV6-2 and TRBV6-3, and were left out.

Trimming shortened V by 0 bases and J by 3 bases, and 11 bases separated the two germline ends. The CDR3 totals 15 residues. CDR1 is SGHNT, CDR2 YYREEE, per germline (reference sequence). Only a few counts were recorded for this clone. Its target is unknown. PCR involved 60 Vbeta and 13 Jbeta primers. The table came from immunoSEQ multiplex PCR; TCRdb's copy has only in-frame clones and leaves some out. The sample carries approximately 90,000 clones, roughly 8.2% recorded once. The chain links TRBV5-4 to TRBJ2-3, with D perhaps matching TRBD1 (5 bases). The sequence was obtained from a man aged 45-65 years in good health and CMV-seronegative. The specimen was PBMCs. In DNA, the CDR3 is TGTGCCAGCAGCTTGGTGGCAGGGAAGACAGATACGCAGTATTTT. Residues: CASSLVAGKTDTQYF.